Shown below are 30 T cell receptor beta chains from a single sample sequenced in a study of shared clonotypes between healthy human individuals. Data came from immunoSEQ multiplex PCR; TCRdb stores just in-frame clones and leaves some out. The sample carries a few million clones, 85% to 95% recorded once. Sequenced: naive CD4+ T cells sorted from blood. Subset defined: CD45RA+ positively selected. All receptors derive from a man younger than 30 in good health.

A note on this clone: Other DNA sequences from this sample encode an identical CDR3 as well. J is TRBJ2-1 and V is TRBV18; 10 nucleotides agree with TRBD1. Germline V gene lookup returns CDR1 KGHSH and CDR2 LQKENI. Trimming took 4 bases from V and 6 from J; bases not matched to a gene: 6. CDR3 length: 15 residues. For the CDR3, the DNA is TGTGCCAGCTCACAACGACAGGGGGCTGGCAATGAGCAGTTCTTC. Translated, it gives CASSQRQGAGNEQFF.

With respect to this clone: Other DNA sequences in this sample translate to the same CDR3. CDR3 protein: CASSEAVNTEAFF. Here the CDR3 DNA reads TGTGCCAGCAGTGAAGCAGTTAACACTGAAGCTTTCTTT. This chain connects TRBV6-1 to TRBJ1-1; the D is unclear. The V gene lost 0 bases and the J gene lost 2 bases, with 4 bases spanning the gap. The CDR3 contains 13 residues. Per the germline V gene, CDR1 is MNHNS and CDR2 is SASEGT.

The J gene is TRBJ1-2, the V gene TRBV5-6; 7 bases fit TRBD1. This CDR3 region has 14 residues. Germline V lookup: CDR1 SGHDT, CDR2 YYEEEE. J was trimmed by 2 bases and V by 5 bases; bases with no gene match: 6. In DNA form, the CDR3 reads TGTGCCAGCAGTAGTACGACAGGGAACTATGGCTACACCTTC. Protein product: CASSSTTGNYGYTF.

The chain joins TRBV16 to TRBJ2-7; weak D call: TRBD2 (5 bases). The germline V gene has CDR1 KGHSY and CDR2 FQNENV. Trimming pared 0 bases from V and 7 bases from J, leaving 25 bases between. The CDR3 is 18 amino acids. CDR3 sequence (DNA): TGTGCCAGCAGCCAATCTAGCTTGAGGGTCTCGACTAAGGGTGAGCAGTACTTC. Translated: CASSQSSLRVSTKGEQYF.

This chain connects TRBV6-1 to TRBJ2-7; TRBD2 matches at 9 bases. The V gene end was trimmed by 6 bases and the J gene end by 4 bases; junction bases not matched to a gene: 7. The germline V gene has CDR1 MNHNS and CDR2 SASEGT. CDR3 length: 14 residues. The CDR3 DNA sequence: TGTGCCAGCAGCATCCTAGCGGGAACGTACGAGCAGTACTTC. Its translation: CASSILAGTYEQYF.

The chain couples TRBV7-3 to TRBJ2-3; D is unclear. V dropped 5 bases and J dropped 2 bases, with 14 bases sitting between them. Per the germline V gene, CDR1 is SGHTA and CDR2 is FQGTGA. There are 15 residues in the CDR3. CDR3 sequence reads: CASSPFCEYTDTQYF. In DNA, the CDR3 is TGTGCCAGCAGCCCTTTTTGTGAGTACACAGATACGCAGTATTTT.

The rearrangement links TRBV28 to TRBJ1-2, with 11 bases lining up with TRBD1. Germline V gene data show CDR1 as MDHEN and CDR2 as SYDVKM. The V gene end was trimmed by 3 bases and the J gene end by 7 bases; junction bases not matched to a gene: 7. This CDR3 has 15 amino acids. CDR3 in amino acids: CASSLAPGQGGGYTF. Here the CDR3 DNA reads TGTGCCAGCAGTTTGGCCCCGGGACAGGGGGGTGGCTACACCTTC.

The gene calls are TRBV27 and TRBJ1-4, with TRBD1 as a possible D gene (5 bases). The CDR3 contains 13 residues. The germline V gene encodes CDR1 MNHEY and CDR2 SMNVEV (reference sequence). V was shortened by 8 bases and J by 8 bases, with 15 bases between the two germline ends. The CDR3 protein is CASYGTFREKLFF. In nucleotides, the CDR3 is TGTGCCAGCTACGGGACCTTTCGGGAAAAACTGTTTTTT.

This chain links TRBV7-2 with TRBJ2-1, with 9 bases fitting TRBD2. The V segment lost 3 bases and the J segment 6 bases; nucleotides outside the gene matches: 9. The CDR3 spans 16 residues. CDR1 and CDR2 (germline): SGHTA, FQGNSA. The CDR3 sequence: CASSLMPAGGGNEQFF. Written as DNA, the CDR3 is TGTGCCAGCAGCTTGATGCCGGCGGGAGGGGGCAATGAGCAGTTCTTC.

The V gene is TRBV18, the J gene TRBJ2-5, with 7 bases lining up with TRBD1. Unmatched junction bases numbered 9, after V lost 4 bases and J lost 7 bases. Germline V gives CDR1 KGHSH, CDR2 LQKENI. CDR3 size: 14 residues. The CDR3 reads CASSRPSTGRTQYF. The CDR3 nucleotides are TGTGCCAGCTCACGCCCCTCGACAGGGAGGACCCAGTACTTC.

The V call is TRBV7-9, the J call TRBJ2-1; TRBD2 matches at 7 bases. CDR3 length: 15 residues. Germline values: CDR1 SEHNR, CDR2 FQNEAQ (reference sequence). V was clipped by 6 bases and J by 0 bases; unmatched bases: 5. The CDR3 DNA reads TGTGCCAGCAGTTATCTAGCGGACTCCTACAATGAGCAGTTCTTC. Translation gives CASSYLADSYNEQFF. The whole variable domain, remainder taken from reference TRBV7-9 and TRBJ2-1, is DTGVSQNPRHKITKRGQNVTFRCDPISEHNRLYWYRQTLGQGPEFLTYFQNEAQLEKSRLLSDRFSAERPKGSFSTLEIQRTEQGDSAMYLCASSYLADSYNEQFFGPGTRLTVL.

V and J are TRBV5-1 and TRBJ2-1, with D unresolved. The CDR3 covers 13 residues. Germline-derived CDR1 and CDR2 are SGHRS and YFSETQ. The ends were cut back, 5 bases at V and 8 bases at J, with 14 bases in the middle. CDR3 sequence: CASSSRFGDEQFF. In DNA form, the CDR3 reads TGCGCCAGCAGTTCTAGATTCGGCGATGAGCAGTTCTTC.

The rearrangement links TRBV5-1 to TRBJ1-1; the match to TRBD1 covers 7 bases. CDR3 length equals 12 residues. Germline CDR1 is SGHRS and CDR2 is YFSETQ. The V and J ends lost 4 bases and 6 bases, in that order; junction bases with no gene match: 3. The CDR3 spells CASSTTGPEAFF. CDR3 DNA sequence: TGCGCCAGCAGCACGACAGGGCCTGAAGCTTTCTTT. Filled out from reference TRBV5-1 and TRBJ1-1, the complete variable domain reads KAGVTQTPRYLIKTRGQQVTLSCSPISGHRSVSWYQQTPGQGLQFLFEYFSETQRNKGNFPGRFSGRQFSNSRSEMNVSTLELGDSALYLCASSTTGPEAFFGQGTRLTVV.

V gene TRBV5-6 combines with J gene TRBJ1-6; D perhaps matches TRBD1 (6 bases). V lost 6 bases and J 4 bases, leaving 14 bases between the germline ends. In germline, CDR1 is SGHDT, CDR2 YYEEEE. The CDR3 is made up of 15 amino acids. The CDR3 region has the DNA TGTGCCAGCACCCTCACAGGGATTTATAATTCACCCCTCCACTTT. Its translation: CASTLTGIYNSPLHF.

As concerns this clone: Other DNA sequences in this specimen translate into the identical CDR3. The chain is built from TRBV18 and TRBJ2-7; D assignment may be TRBD1 or TRBD2 (5 bases each). This CDR3 contains 13 residues. V gave up 0 bases and J gave up 2 bases, with 5 bases separating them. Germline CDR1 is KGHSH and CDR2 is LQKENI. The CDR3 nucleotides read TGTGCCAGCTCACCACCGGGGGCCTACGAGCAGTACTTC. This translates into CASSPPGAYEQYF.

The CDR3 sequence is CASSVAKQETQYF. The CDR3 DNA reads as TGTGCCAGCAGTGTCGCGAAACAAGAGACCCAGTACTTC. This chain uses TRBV25-1 with TRBJ2-5; D remains unclear. The germline V and J ends were trimmed by 4 bases and 2 bases, with 8 bases remaining between them. CDR1 and CDR2 (germline): MGHDK, SYGVNS. The CDR3 is 13 residues long.

With regard to this clone: Other DNA sequences in the sample encode the same CDR3. The chain employs TRBV9 and TRBJ2-5; TRBD2 is a possible D gene (6 bases). V dropped 2 bases and J dropped 1 base, with 9 bases sitting between them. Germline CDR1 and CDR2: SGDLS and YYNGEE. The CDR3 runs 14 residues. In DNA form, the CDR3 reads TGTGCCAGCAGCGTCGGGAGTTCCCAAGAGACCCAGTACTTC. Translation: CASSVGSSQETQYF.

The V call is TRBV7-3, the J call TRBJ2-1; D remains ambiguous. V gave up 3 bases and J gave up 4 bases, with 10 bases separating them. Germline values: CDR1 SGHTA, CDR2 FQGTGA. The CDR3 extends over 14 amino acids. For the CDR3, the DNA is TGTGCCAGCAGCTTCGACGGGCAGTACAATGAGCAGTTCTTC. Translating it yields CASSFDGQYNEQFF.

On this clone itself: Other DNA sequences in this sample translate to the same CDR3. CDR3 in amino acids: CASSPGGLKSYEQYF. The CDR3 DNA follows: TGTGCCAGCTCCCCGGGGGGACTGAAGTCCTACGAGCAGTACTTC. The J gene is TRBJ2-7, the V gene TRBV7-2, with 7 positions matching TRBD2. The CDR3 is 15 amino acids. With V trimmed by 8 bases and J by 1 base, 11 bases remained unmatched. Germline CDR1 reads SGHTA; CDR2 reads FQGNSA.

V usage is TRBV5-1 and J usage is TRBJ1-6; D uncertain. Trimming left V 0 bases short and J 9 bases short, with 7 bases between. Germline values: CDR1 SGHRS, CDR2 YFSETQ. This CDR3 region has 13 residues. The DNA of the CDR3 is TGCGCCAGCAGCTTGGCCTCTTTTTCACCCCTCCACTTT. Its translation: CASSLASFSPLHF.

This chain uses TRBV6-5 with TRBJ2-7; TRBD1 matches 9 bases. The CDR3 runs 14 residues. With 0 bases clipped from V and 6 bases from J, the junction kept 3 bases outside the gene matches. In germline, CDR1 is MNHEY, CDR2 SVGAGI. CDR3 sequence: CASSYSDRGGEQYF. CDR3 coding DNA: TGTGCCAGCAGTTACTCGGACAGGGGAGGCGAGCAGTACTTC.

With regard to this clone: Other DNA variants within this sample encode the same CDR3. The chain joins TRBV4-3 to TRBJ2-2; possibly TRBD2 for D (5 bases). The CDR3 spans 15 residues. Between the trimmed V and J ends, which lost 3 bases and 0 bases, there was a span of 8 bases. Germline lookup yields CDR1 LGHNA and CDR2 YSLEER. The CDR3 sequence is CASSQEAANTGELFF. CDR3 nucleotides: TGCGCCAGCAGCCAGGAAGCGGCGAACACCGGGGAGCTGTTTTTT.

V and J are TRBV7-2 and TRBJ2-2; no firm D call. The CDR3 is 14 amino acids. CDR1 and CDR2 (germline): SGHTA, FQGNSA. Trimming stripped 4 bases from V and 3 bases from J, with 9 bases between. This CDR3 is CASSSRGDTGELFF. In DNA, the CDR3 is TGTGCCAGCAGCTCTAGAGGAGACACCGGGGAGCTGTTTTTT. The full variable domain, its missing parts supplied by reference TRBV7-2 and TRBJ2-2, is GAGVSQSPSNKVTEKGKDVELRCDPISGHTALYWYRQSLGQGLEFLIYFQGNSAPDKSGLPSDRFSAERTGGSVSTLTIQRTQQEDSAVYLCASSSRGDTGELFFGEGSRLTVL.

The genes are TRBV30 and TRBJ1-5; 7 nucleotides match TRBD1. The length of the CDR3 is 12 residues. Germline loops: CDR1 GTSNPN, CDR2 SVGIG (reference sequence). Losses at the gene ends were 2 bases for V and 9 bases for J; bases not matched to a gene: 4. The CDR3 spells CAWSLQGGPQHF. For the CDR3, the DNA is TGTGCCTGGAGTCTCCAGGGGGGGCCCCAGCATTTT.

The chain uses TRBV9 and TRBJ1-6; D uncertain. There are 16 residues in the CDR3. In germline, CDR1 is SGDLS, CDR2 YYNGEE. V lost 3 bases, J lost 4 bases, and 14 bases lay in between. The CDR3 here is CASSEQPEGYNSPLHF. CDR3 in DNA: TGTGCCAGCAGCGAACAGCCTGAGGGATATAATTCACCCCTCCACTTT. The whole variable domain, filled in from reference TRBV9 and TRBJ1-6, reads DSGVTQTPKHLITATGQRVTLRCSPRSGDLSVYWYQQSLDQGLQFLIQYYNGEERAKGNILERFSAQQFPDLHSELNLSSLELGDSALYFCASSEQPEGYNSPLHFGNGTRLTVT.

This clone has just one count. The chain is built from TRBV10-2 and TRBJ2-1; D is ambiguous. Germline V gives CDR1 WSHSY, CDR2 SAAADI. The CDR3 runs 11 residues. V lost 5 bases and J 5 bases, leaving 4 bases between the germline ends. CDR3 DNA: TGCGCCAGCAGTAGGCACAATGAGCAGTTCTTC. Translating gives CASSRHNEQFF.

The rearrangement links TRBV6-6 to TRBJ2-5; tentative D call: TRBD1 (6 bases). The DNA end is a closer match to TRBJ2-7, so the J assignment may be wrong. There are 13 residues in the CDR3. CDR1 is MNHNY, CDR2 SVGAGI, per germline (reference sequence). CDR3 residues: CASSADRFYEQYF. The DNA of the CDR3 is TGTGCCAGCAGTGCGGACAGATTCTACGAGCAGTACTTC.

The chain couples TRBV5-4 to TRBJ2-3; 7 bases match TRBD2. Germline V gene sequence: CDR1 SGHNT, CDR2 YYREEE (reference sequence). CDR3 length equals 15 residues. J was trimmed by 0 bases and V by 5 bases; bases with no gene match: 6. CDR3 sequence (DNA): TGTGCCAGCAGTCCCGGGGGAGGGAGCACAGATACGCAGTATTTT. This sequence encodes CASSPGGGSTDTQYF.

The rearrangement joins TRBV5-5 to TRBJ2-1, with TRBD1 matching 9 bases. The CDR3 consists of 17 residues. The germline CDR1 and CDR2 sequences are SGHKS and YYEKEE (reference sequence). The V gene end was trimmed by 7 bases and the J gene end by 0 bases; junction bases not matched to a gene: 11. For the CDR3, the DNA is TGTGCCAGCGGATACGGGACAGGGAGATCCTCCTACAATGAGCAGTTCTTC. This sequence encodes CASGYGTGRSSYNEQFF.

The V and J genes are TRBV19 and TRBJ1-3; D is undetermined. V lost 3 bases, J lost 0 bases, and 9 bases lay in between. The V gene's germline CDR1 is LNHDA and CDR2 SQIVND (reference sequence). This CDR3 has 15 residues. CDR3 in amino acids: CASSIQTYSGNTIYF. CDR3 coding DNA: TGTGCCAGTAGTATCCAGACCTACTCTGGAAACACCATATATTTT.